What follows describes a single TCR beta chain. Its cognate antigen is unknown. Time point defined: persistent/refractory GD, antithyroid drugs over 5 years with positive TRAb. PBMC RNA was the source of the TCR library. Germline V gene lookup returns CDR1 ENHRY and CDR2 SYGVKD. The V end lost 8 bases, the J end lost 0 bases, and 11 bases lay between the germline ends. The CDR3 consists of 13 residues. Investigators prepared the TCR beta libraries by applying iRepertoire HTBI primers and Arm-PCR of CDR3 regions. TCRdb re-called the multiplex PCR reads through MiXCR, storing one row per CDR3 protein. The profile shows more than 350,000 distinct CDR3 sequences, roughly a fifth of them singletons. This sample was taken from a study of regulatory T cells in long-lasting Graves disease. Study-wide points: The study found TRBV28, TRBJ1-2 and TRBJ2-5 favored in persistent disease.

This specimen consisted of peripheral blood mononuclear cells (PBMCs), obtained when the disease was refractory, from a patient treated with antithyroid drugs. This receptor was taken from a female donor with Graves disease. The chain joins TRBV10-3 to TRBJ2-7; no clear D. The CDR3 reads CAILVADSYEQYF. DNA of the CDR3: TGTGCCATCTTAGTGGCAGACTCCTACGAGCAGTACTTC.